What follows are 16 T cell receptor beta chains derived from one specimen sequenced in a study of T cell responses to AZD1222 COVID-19 vaccine. Clones were sequenced by immunoSEQ multiplex PCR, and TCRdb holds only the in-frame ones, with some missing. The sample shows fewer than 150,000 clones, approximately 94% of them seen only once. The sample here was peripheral blood, taken on day 0 of AZD1222 vaccination. These TCRs come from an adult in good health.

The chain couples TRBV9 to TRBJ2-7; 7 nucleotides align to TRBD1. Per germline, CDR1 SGDLS and CDR2 YYNGEE. There are 15 residues in the CDR3. The J segment lost 2 bases and the V segment lost 2 bases, leaving 7 bases of the junction unmatched. CDR3 loop: CASSVQGGFPYEQYF. In DNA, the CDR3 is TGTGCCAGCAGCGTTCAAGGGGGCTTCCCCTACGAGCAGTACTTC.

V is TRBV7-3 and J is TRBJ2-2; D possibly corresponds to TRBD2 (6 bases). Looked up from germline, CDR1 is SGHTA and CDR2 is FQGTGA. This CDR3 spans 17 amino acids. Trimming removed 5 bases from V and 3 bases from J, with 19 bases in between. CDR3 nucleotides: TGTGCCAGCAGCCCGATGGTGGGGCGCGGGGACACCGGGGAGCTGTTTTTT. It specifies CASSPMVGRGDTGELFF.

The rearrangement uses TRBV19 and TRBJ1-1; 8 nucleotides match TRBD1. CDR1 LNHDA and CDR2 SQIVND come from the germline V gene (reference sequence). V lost 5 bases and J lost 5; bases outside the gene matches: 10. This CDR3 is 15 amino acids long. CDR3 nucleotides: TGTGCCAGTAGTGCCCGGACAGGGATTCGGACTGAAGCTTTCTTT. This codes for CASSARTGIRTEAFF. Full variable domain (remainder filled in from reference TRBV19 and TRBJ1-1): DGGITQSPKYLFRKEGQNVTLSCEQNLNHDAMYWYRQDPGQGLRLIYYSQIVNDFQKGDIAEGYSVSREKKESFPLTVTSAQKNPTAFYLCASSARTGIRTEAFFGQGTRLTVV.

This clone was detected once. This chain connects TRBV24-1 to TRBJ2-5; 9 bases agree with TRBD2. Germline V gives CDR1 KGHDR, CDR2 SFDVKD. The CDR3 runs 16 residues. J lost 6 bases, V lost 3 bases, and 10 bases had no gene match. DNA for the CDR3: TGTGCCACCAGTGATCAGAGGCTAGCGGGGACCCAGACCCAGTACTTC. Residues: CATSDQRLAGTQTQYF.

The V gene is TRBV25-1, the J gene TRBJ1-1; unclear D gene. V gave up 4 bases and J gave up 7 bases, with 7 bases separating them. Germline CDR1 MGHDK, CDR2 SYGVNS. This CDR3 is 11 amino acids long. In nucleotides, the CDR3 is TGTGCCAGCAGTGGATACAGTGAAGCTTTCTTT. It yields the protein CASSGYSEAFF.

The chain is built from TRBV12-3 or TRBV12-4 and TRBJ2-7; 7 nucleotides agree with TRBD1. The ends lost 8 bases at V and 4 bases at J; junction bases unmatched: 8. The CDR3 totals 13 residues. DNA of the CDR3: TGTGCCAGCGCTGGGACAGAGAAATACGAGCAGTACTTC. Translating gives CASAGTEKYEQYF.

This chain uses TRBV7-9 with TRBJ2-2; D might be TRBD2 (6 bases). The CDR3 consists of 15 residues. V was pared by 11 bases and J by 2 bases, with 18 bases between. Germline V gene lookup returns CDR1 SEHNR and CDR2 FQNEAQ (reference sequence). This CDR3 reads CAGTIADKNTGELFF. CDR3 bases: TGTGCCGGGACGATAGCGGACAAAAACACCGGGGAGCTGTTTTTT.

The J gene is TRBJ2-7, the V gene TRBV14, with 8 bases aligning to TRBD2. Germline-derived CDR1 and CDR2 are SGHDN and FVKESK. The CDR3 has 15 residues. V lost 4 bases to trimming and J lost 2 bases; unmatched junction nucleotides: 7. The CDR3 here is CASSPRSGRTYEQYF. Here the CDR3 DNA reads TGTGCCAGCAGCCCGCGAAGCGGGAGAACCTACGAGCAGTACTTC.

The rearrangement joins TRBV5-1 to TRBJ1-3; TRBD1 might be the D (5 bases). Germline assignment: CDR1 SGHRS and CDR2 YFSETQ. The CDR3 covers 16 residues. V was clipped by 1 base and J by 4 bases, with 15 bases between them. In nucleotides, the CDR3 is TGCGCCAGCAGCTTGAGGCAGGCCGGGACGGGAAACACCATATATTTT. Its protein product is CASSLRQAGTGNTIYF.

The chain carries TRBV27 and TRBJ1-2, with D possibly matching TRBD1 (6 bases). Deletions cut 5 bases from V and 6 bases from J, with 16 bases between. The germline CDR1 and CDR2 sequences are MNHEY and SMNVEV (reference sequence). The CDR3 contains 14 residues. The DNA of the CDR3 is TGTGCCAGCAGTCCTTGGGGAGCAGGGGATGGCTACACCTTC. Its protein product is CASSPWGAGDGYTF.

The chain couples TRBV7-2 to TRBJ2-7; 12 bases are a match to TRBD2. V trimming: 4 bases; J trimming: 5 bases; junction bases outside the gene matches: 15. CDR1 is SGHTA and CDR2 is FQGNSA in the germline V gene. The CDR3 is made up of 18 amino acids. The CDR3 nucleotides read TGTGCCAGCAGCTCCGCTACTAGCGGGAGGTTCGGAAGAAACGAGCAGTACTTC. Its protein is CASSSATSGRFGRNEQYF.

The CDR3 region has the DNA TGCAGCGTACTAGGCCGGCGGGGAGGGGATGGCGGCTACACCTTC. It translates to CSVLGRRGGDGGYTF. The chain has TRBV29-1 and TRBJ1-2; a weak D match, TRBD1 (5 bases). Trimming shortened V by 6 bases and J by 8 bases, and 25 bases separated the two germline ends. The CDR3 runs to 15 residues. Germline-derived CDR1 and CDR2 are SQVTM and ANQGSEA.

The chain combines TRBV28 with TRBJ1-4; 7 bases match TRBD1. CDR3 length equals 14 residues. Per the germline V gene, CDR1 is MDHEN and CDR2 is SYDVKM. Trimming removed 5 bases from V and 6 bases from J; junction bases left unmatched: 6. CDR3 loop: CASSTGQSDEKLFF. The CDR3 DNA follows: TGTGCCAGCAGTACGGGACAGTCAGATGAAAAACTGTTTTTT.

The chain recombines TRBV19 with TRBJ1-1, with 8 bases matching TRBD1. The CDR3 covers 17 residues. Germline V gene sequence: CDR1 LNHDA, CDR2 SQIVND (reference sequence). Trimming at V came to 7 bases and at J to 1 base, leaving 14 bases not matched to a gene. The CDR3 loop is CASTPLGQVNPNTEAFF. The CDR3 region has the DNA TGTGCCAGTACCCCTTTGGGACAGGTTAACCCGAACACTGAAGCTTTCTTT.

The gene calls are TRBV2 and TRBJ2-1; the D is unclear. The V end lost 2 bases, the J end lost 6 bases, and 11 bases lay between the germline ends. Germline CDR1 is SNHLY and CDR2 is FYNNEI. CDR3 length: 14 residues. In DNA form, the CDR3 reads TGTGCCAGCAGTGAAAGGTTAGAAGCCAATGAGCAGTTCTTC. Translating gives CASSERLEANEQFF. The full variable domain, completed using reference TRBV2 and TRBJ2-1, is EPEVTQTPSHQVTQMGQEVILRCVPISNHLYFYWYRQILGQKVEFLVSFYNNEISEKSEIFDDQFSVERPDGSNFTLKIRSTKLEDSAMYFCASSERLEANEQFFGPGTRLTVL.

Here the CDR3 reads CASRRGGQGFSGNTIYF. In DNA, the CDR3 is TGTGCCAGCAGGAGAGGGGGACAGGGGTTTTCTGGAAACACCATATATTTT. The chain links TRBV28 to TRBJ1-3; TRBD1 matches at 10 bases. J lost 1 base, V lost 6 bases, and 9 bases had no gene match. In germline, CDR1 is MDHEN, CDR2 SYDVKM. CDR3 length equals 17 residues.